The entry that follows covers one TCR beta chain sequence. Its antigen is currently unknown. Trimming removed 4 bases from V and 7 bases from J; junction bases left unmatched: 12. Germline V gives CDR1 SQVTM, CDR2 ANQGSEA. The CDR3 spans 15 residues. Sequenced by immunoSEQ multiplex PCR; TCRdb stores in-frame clones only, minus some. Here the sample spans about 2.1 million clones, 93% being singletons. The sample originates from a study of shared clonotypes between healthy human individuals. Study-level points and caveats: Clonotypes that were shared across a handful of donors made up roughly 5% of naive CD4 clonotypes. Relative to clonotypes present in all four donors, those not shared had lower generation probabilities.

Naive-designated CD8 cells lacked CD45RO, were positively enriched for CCR7, and omitted terminally differentiated effector memory CD45RA+ cells. The sequencing input was naive CD8+ T cells from PBMCs. The sequence derives from a man aged 18 to 30 in good health. Some clones in this sample may be carry-over from other donors' samples. V gene TRBV29-1 combines with J gene TRBJ2-1; 8 nucleotides agree with TRBD2. Here the CDR3 reads CSVVGGREAGNEQFF. DNA for the CDR3: TGCAGCGTTGTAGGGGGGCGGGAGGCTGGTAATGAGCAGTTCTTC.